The next 18 T cell receptor beta chains were all read from a single sample in a study of tumor-infiltrating lymphocytes in oesophageal squamous cell carcinoma. MiXCR, run by TCRdb on the PCR reads, gives a single entry per CDR3 protein. The sample includes some 6,200 distinct CDR3 sequences, approximately 16% seen only once; the top ten take approximately 23%. The specimen was normal esophageal tissue next to the tumor. The receptors were sampled from a male donor with esophageal squamous cell carcinoma.

This clonotype is judged medium-sized (0.01 to 0.1%). The rearrangement uses TRBV11-2 and TRBJ2-1, with TRBD2 as a possible D gene (6 bases). The CDR3 has 15 residues. Trimming removed 3 bases at V and 6 bases at J, with 15 bases between. Germline CDR1 and CDR2: SGHAT and FQNNGV. The CDR3 DNA reads TGTGCCAGCAGCTTCGGGGTGGGACTGACCAATGAGCAGTTCTTC. Amino acid sequence: CASSFGVGLTNEQFF.

This clonotype is medium-sized in the sample. This chain uses TRBV7-9 with TRBJ1-5, with D uncertain. Trimming removed 0 bases at V and 2 bases at J, with 8 bases between. This CDR3 is built from 15 residues. Germline V gene sequence: CDR1 SEHNR, CDR2 FQNEAQ (reference sequence). The CDR3 DNA is TGTGCCAGCAGCTTAGCTGGCCGCGGCAATCAGCCCCAGCATTTT. Translated, it gives CASSLAGRGNQPQHF.

There are many counts of this clonotype. This chain joins TRBV5-6 and TRBJ2-7; D may be TRBD1 (5 bases). V was clipped by 4 bases and J by 0 bases, with 8 bases between them. CDR3 length: 13 amino acids. CDR1 is SGHDT and CDR2 is YYEEEE in the germline V gene. The CDR3 loop reads CASSIDSSYEQYF. The CDR3 DNA sequence: TGTGCCAGCAGCATCGACAGCTCCTACGAGCAGTACTTC.

In its sample, this clonotype was seen a few times. The chain is built from TRBV11-2 and TRBJ1-2, with D perhaps matching TRBD1 (6 bases). The CDR3 has 13 amino acids. V lost 1 base and J lost 6, with 9 bases in between. The V gene's germline CDR1 is SGHAT and CDR2 FQNNGV. CDR3 coding DNA: TGTGCCAGCAGCTTAGGGGGGCAGAATGGCTACACCTTC. Encoded protein: CASSLGGQNGYTF. Drawing the rest from reference TRBV11-2 and TRBJ1-2, the complete variable domain is EAGVAQSPRYKIIEKRQSVAFWCNPISGHATLYWYQQILGQGPKLLIQFQNNGVVDDSQLPKDRFSAERLKGVDSTLKIQPAKLEDSAVYLCASSLGGQNGYTFGSGTRLTVV.

Within the sample, this clonotype is medium-sized. The rearrangement uses TRBV7-2 and TRBJ2-1; 9 bases map to TRBD2. This CDR3 has 16 amino acids. Germline V CDR1 and CDR2: SGHTA, FQGNSA. V gave up 2 bases and J gave up 6 bases; unmatched junction bases: 8. The DNA of the CDR3 is TGTGCCAGCAGCTTAAGTTTTGCGGGGGGGATCAATGAGCAGTTCTTC. This sequence encodes CASSLSFAGGINEQFF.

By sample share, this clonotype is large. The gene calls are TRBV7-6 and TRBJ2-3; 12 bases line up with TRBD2. CDR3 length: 16 amino acids. V shed 1 base, J shed 4 bases, and the junction held 3 bases outside the gene matches. Germline-derived CDR1 and CDR2 are SGHVS and FNYEAQ. CDR3 region: CASSLVASGGADTQYF. Here the CDR3 DNA reads TGTGCCAGCAGCTTAGTGGCTAGCGGGGGGGCAGATACGCAGTATTTT.

The sample holds many counts of this clonotype. Just one base apart from a much larger clone, this may be a read error. The chain uses TRBV7-9 and TRBJ2-5; D gene unclear. This CDR3 is built from 13 residues. CDR1 is SEHNR, CDR2 FQNEAQ, per germline (reference sequence). V was trimmed by 5 bases and J by 11 bases, leaving 18 bases between them. The CDR3, as DNA: TGTGCCAGCAGCCTTTTAACCTTTTTCGGGCAGTACTTC. This translates into CASSLLTFFGQYF. The full variable domain, in which reference TRBV7-9 and TRBJ2-5 provide the parts outside the CDR3, is DTGVSQNPRHKITKRGQNVTFRCDPISEHNRLYWYRQTLGQGPEFLTYFQNEAQLEKSRLLSDRFSAERPKGSFSTLEIQRTEQGDSAMYLCASSLLTFFGQYFGPGTRLLVL.

Worth noting for this clonotype: Lacking the conserved final phenylalanine or tryptophan, this CDR3 likely reflects a read error. No DNA is shown, since the ends of the CDR3 on it are uncertain; the CDR3 is the one TCRdb lists. The chain carries TRBV12-3 or TRBV12-4 and TRBJ2-7; the table assigns TRBD2, which was not confirmed against the DNA. The CDR3 length is 17 residues, termini included. CDR3 amino acids: CASSSGEGYNSPLHFGN.

The sample holds many counts of this clonotype. The chain employs TRBV12-3 or TRBV12-4 and TRBJ2-3, with 9 bases aligning to TRBD2. V lost 2 bases to trimming and J lost 1 base; unmatched junction nucleotides: 4. The CDR3 is made up of 16 amino acids. In DNA form, the CDR3 reads TGTGCCAGCAGTTTACAACCTAGCGGGGGCACAGATACGCAGTATTTT. Translation: CASSLQPSGGTDTQYF.

This chain connects TRBV27 to TRBJ2-7, with 11 bases fitting TRBD2. The CDR3 has 13 amino acids. V was pared by 2 bases and J by 6 bases, with 0 bases of the junction left unmatched. Germline V lookup: CDR1 MNHEY, CDR2 SMNVEV (reference sequence). This CDR3 is CASSLLAGGEQYF. As DNA, the CDR3 is TGTGCCAGCAGTTTACTAGCGGGGGGCGAGCAGTACTTC.

The gene calls are TRBV18 and TRBJ1-5, with D possibly being TRBD1 (5 bases). There are 14 residues in the CDR3. The V gene's germline CDR1 is KGHSH and CDR2 LQKENI. V dropped 4 bases and J dropped 1 base, with 8 bases sitting between them. The CDR3 DNA reads as TGTGCCAGCTCACGGGACGGGAGCAATCAGCCCCAGCATTTT. This gives the protein CASSRDGSNQPQHF.

This clonotype was seen a handful of times. Compared with germline, one end of the junction differs, possibly owing to a read error. The rearrangement joins TRBV4-1 to TRBJ2-7, with a weak D call TRBD1 (6 bases). Germline V gene lookup returns CDR1 MGHRA and CDR2 YSYEKL. The CDR3 is 16 amino acids. The CDR3 protein is CASSQDGMNRVSPLHF. The CDR3 bases are TGCGCCAGCAGCCAAGATGGGATGAACAGGGTCTCACCCCTCCACTTC.

This clonotype was counted many times. The chain couples TRBV10-3 to TRBJ2-7; D might be TRBD1 (7 bases). Trimming removed 8 bases at V and 0 bases at J, with 14 bases between. Germline V gene data show CDR1 as ENHRY and CDR2 as SYGVKD. The CDR3 is 14 amino acids. As DNA, the CDR3 is TGTGCCATCGGAGGGGGCTCCGGCTCCTACGAGCAGTACTTC. It translates to CAIGGGSGSYEQYF.

This clonotype was seen a few times. The V and J genes are TRBV18 and TRBJ2-1, with D perhaps matching TRBD2 (6 bases). The CDR3 extends over 15 amino acids. From germline, CDR1 is KGHSH and CDR2 LQKENI. Between the trimmed V and J ends, which lost 7 bases and 7 bases, there was a span of 20 bases. The CDR3 reads CASYEDYSRLNEQFF. The CDR3 DNA is TGTGCCAGCTACGAGGACTATAGCCGATTGAATGAGCAGTTCTTC.

As to this clonotype: With a much larger clone just one base away, this may be a read error. CDR3 region: CASTSGTGENNEQYF. The CDR3 coding sequence is TGTGCCAGTACTTCCGGGACAGGGGAAAACAATGAGCAGTACTTC. The V and J genes are TRBV19 and TRBJ2-4; 10 nucleotides match TRBD1. There are 15 residues in the CDR3. Trimming cost V 7 bases and J 13 bases; bases outside gene matches: 16. The germline gives CDR1 LNHDA, CDR2 SQIVND (reference sequence). The full variable domain, with the rest looked up from reference TRBV19 and TRBJ2-4, is DGGITQSPKYLFRKEGQNVTLSCEQNLNHDAMYWYRQDPGQGLRLIYYSQIVNDFQKGDIAEGYSVSREKKESFPLTVTSAQKNPTAFYLCASTSGTGENNEQYFGAGTRLSVL.

V usage is TRBV14 and J usage is TRBJ1-6; D is unresolved. Trimming cost V 2 bases and J 9 bases, with 8 bases left between them. This CDR3 is 13 amino acids long. From germline, CDR1 is SGHDN and CDR2 FVKESK. The CDR3 loop is CASSQHSGSPLHF. The CDR3, as DNA: TGTGCCAGCAGCCAACACTCAGGTTCACCCCTCCACTTT.

Concerning this clonotype: The CDR3 does not end in the conserved phenylalanine or tryptophan, so this is likely a read error. The DNA is left out, because the CDR3 cannot be placed on it with certainty; the CDR3 is given as TCRdb lists it. The chain combines TRBV5-1 with TRBJ2-6; the D segment call TRBD2 is taken from the table without a DNA check. Germline CDR1 SGHRS, CDR2 YFSETQ. The CDR3 has 8 residues if both end residues are counted. CDR3 loop: CASSSLGQ.

In its sample, this clonotype ranks as medium-sized. This chain joins TRBV7-3 and TRBJ2-1, with TRBD1 matching over 8 bases. Germline V gene lookup returns CDR1 SGHTA and CDR2 FQGTGA. After removal of 1 base from V and 4 bases from J, the junction contained 9 bases not matched to a gene. The length of the CDR3 is 17 residues. CDR3: CASSLKVGQGIYNEQFF. CDR3 coding DNA: TGTGCCAGCAGCTTAAAGGTCGGACAGGGCATATACAATGAGCAGTTCTTC.